A single sample gave rise to the 18 T cell receptor beta chains below, sequenced in a study of T-cell memory formation after mild COVID-19. TCRdb redid the calling of the 5' RACE reads with MiXCR, one entry per CDR3 protein. The data show 29,000 or so distinct CDR3 sequences, around 15% seen once. The sample taken for sequencing was PBMCs or a T cell subset sorted from them (not recorded which). The receptors were gathered from an adult who had mild COVID-19 (a few samples of this study predate the infection). Cell type and time point are not known.

This clonotype has at least ten counts. This chain connects TRBV7-2 to TRBJ2-1; 8 bases are shared with TRBD2. The junction had 3 bases not matched to a gene; V was cut back by 5 bases and J by 9 bases. The CDR3 is 12 amino acids. Germline CDR1 is SGHTA and CDR2 is FQGNSA. This CDR3 reads CASSRRGGEQFF. CDR3 DNA sequence: TGTGCCAGCAGCCGTCGGGGGGGTGAGCAGTTCTTC. The full variable domain, in which reference TRBV7-2 and TRBJ2-1 provide the parts outside the CDR3, is GAGVSQSPSNKVTEKGKDVELRCDPISGHTALYWYRQSLGQGLEFLIYFQGNSAPDKSGLPSDRFSAERTGGSVSTLTIQRTQQEDSAVYLCASSRRGGEQFFGPGTRLTVL.

This clonotype was detected many times. This sequence joins TRBV14 and TRBJ1-2; D not resolved. The ends were cut back, 2 bases at V and 6 bases at J, with 4 bases in the middle. Germline assignment: CDR1 SGHDN and CDR2 FVKESK. The CDR3 runs 11 residues. Written as DNA, the CDR3 is TGTGCCAGCAGCCAAATCCATGGCTACACCTTC. This codes for CASSQIHGYTF.

In its sample, this clonotype ranks as medium-sized. The J gene is TRBJ2-1, the V gene TRBV7-2; no clear D. Trimming shortened V by 5 bases and J by 8 bases, and 7 bases separated the two germline ends. Per germline, CDR1 SGHTA and CDR2 FQGNSA. The CDR3 spans 11 residues. The CDR3 region has the DNA TGTGCCAGCAGCCGAGTACATGAGCAGTTCTTC. This translates into CASSRVHEQFF. Filled out from reference TRBV7-2 and TRBJ2-1, the complete variable domain reads GAGVSQSPSNKVTEKGKDVELRCDPISGHTALYWYRQSLGQGLEFLIYFQGNSAPDKSGLPSDRFSAERTGGSVSTLTIQRTQQEDSAVYLCASSRVHEQFFGPGTRLTVL.

Many counts were recorded for this clonotype. The chain uses TRBV7-9 and TRBJ2-1; D gene ambiguous. CDR1 and CDR2 from the germline V gene are SEHNR and FQNEAQ (reference sequence). This CDR3 contains 15 residues. Trimming took off 5 bases at V and 0 bases at J, with 11 bases between the two ends. The CDR3 nucleotides read TGTGCCAGCAGCCTGTCCCTCAGCTCCTACAATGAGCAGTTCTTC. This encodes CASSLSLSSYNEQFF.

This clonotype has at least ten counts. V usage is TRBV10-1 and J usage is TRBJ2-1; 8 bases are a match to TRBD2. V trimming: 9 bases; J trimming: 9 bases; junction bases outside the gene matches: 10. The CDR3 has 13 amino acids. The germline V gene has CDR1 WNHNN and CDR2 SYGVQD (reference sequence). The CDR3 region is CARNGLAGREQFF. The CDR3 nucleotides read TGCGCCAGGAACGGACTAGCCGGACGTGAGCAGTTCTTC.

There are many counts of this clonotype. This chain connects TRBV30 to TRBJ2-7, with 9 bases fitting TRBD1. The CDR3 extends over 16 amino acids. V trimming: 3 bases; J trimming: 6 bases; junction bases outside the gene matches: 15. Germline values: CDR1 GTSNPN, CDR2 SVGIG (reference sequence). CDR3 region: CAWSLTGDRVRGEQYF. CDR3 nucleotides: TGTGCCTGGAGCCTCACAGGGGACAGGGTAAGGGGCGAGCAGTACTTC.

This clonotype was seen repeatedly, ten times or more. This chain joins TRBV15 and TRBJ2-3, with TRBD2 as a possible D gene (6 bases). This CDR3 contains 15 residues. V was pared by 5 bases and J by 0 bases, with 12 bases between. Germline CDR1 and CDR2: LNHNV and YYDKDF (reference sequence). The DNA of the CDR3 is TGTGCCACCAGCCGCGATGGGGGGAGCACAGATACGCAGTATTTT. This sequence encodes CATSRDGGSTDTQYF.

This clonotype was counted ten times or more. This rearrangement joins TRBV7-2 to TRBJ2-7; 10 nucleotides align to TRBD2. The CDR3 totals 15 residues. Germline trimming cut 4 bases from V and 2 bases from J; bases unmatched to any gene: 5. Germline CDR1 SGHTA, CDR2 FQGNSA. CDR3 nucleotide sequence: TGTGCCAGCAGCTCAGCTAGCGGGAGTCCCTACGAGCAGTACTTC. Translated: CASSSASGSPYEQYF.

The chain joins TRBV2 to TRBJ2-2; D is uncertain. V was clipped by 5 bases and J by 5 bases, with 12 bases between them. CDR3 length: 14 amino acids. Germline V gives CDR1 SNHLY, CDR2 FYNNEI. The CDR3 DNA reads as TGTGCCAGCAGTCTTATGGAACGAACCGGGGAGCTGTTTTTT. Residues: CASSLMERTGELFF. Filled out from reference TRBV2 and TRBJ2-2, the complete variable domain reads EPEVTQTPSHQVTQMGQEVILRCVPISNHLYFYWYRQILGQKVEFLVSFYNNEISEKSEIFDDQFSVERPDGSNFTLKIRSTKLEDSAMYFCASSLMERTGELFFGEGSRLTVL.

This clonotype occurred many times. V is TRBV4-1 and J is TRBJ1-2, with D hard to call. From germline, CDR1 is MGHRA and CDR2 YSYEKL. Trimming stripped 3 bases from V and 8 bases from J, with 13 bases between. This CDR3 is 13 amino acids long. The CDR3 sequence is CASSQLGLSGYTF. CDR3 coding DNA: TGCGCCAGCAGCCAGTTGGGCCTAAGCGGCTACACCTTC.

This clonotype was counted a single time. J is TRBJ1-1 and V is TRBV5-6; D call uncertain. Germline CDR1 reads SGHDT; CDR2 reads YYEEEE. This CDR3 contains 12 residues. V was trimmed by 3 bases and J by 1 base, leaving 4 bases between them. The CDR3 DNA reads TGTGCCAGCAGCTCCGGGAACACTGAAGCTTTCTTT. As protein: CASSSGNTEAFF.

This clonotype has only one observation. The chain uses TRBV7-9 and TRBJ2-1, with 8 bases matching TRBD2. V lost 5 bases and J lost 10; bases outside the gene matches: 1. CDR1 and CDR2 (germline): SEHNR, FQNEAQ (reference sequence). The CDR3 consists of 11 residues. CDR3 loop: CASSPGGEQFF. The CDR3 DNA is TGTGCCAGCAGCCCGGGGGGGGAGCAGTTCTTC.

By proportion, this clonotype is medium-sized. The chain is built from TRBV20-1 and TRBJ1-5; 7 nucleotides match TRBD1. The germline gives CDR1 DFQATT, CDR2 SNEGSKA (reference sequence). The CDR3 is made up of 11 amino acids. The J segment lost 7 bases and the V segment lost 6 bases, leaving 3 bases of the junction unmatched. CDR3: CSARTGQPQHF. For the CDR3, the DNA is TGCAGTGCAAGGACAGGCCAGCCCCAGCATTTT.

The CDR3 nucleotides read TGTGCCAGCAGCTTAGGACTCCGGAACACTGAAGCTTTCTTT. Amino acids: CASSLGLRNTEAFF. This rearrangement joins TRBV7-8 to TRBJ1-1; D is uncertain. The CDR3 length is 14 residues. Germline-derived CDR1 and CDR2 are SGHVS and FQNEAQ. The germline V and J ends were trimmed by 1 base and 1 base, with 7 bases remaining between them.

This clonotype was detected ten times or more. The chain is built from TRBV11-1 and TRBJ2-6, with a tentative D call TRBD2 (5 bases). With 1 base removed from V and 1 base from J, the gap between germline ends came to 8 bases. The CDR3 contains 16 residues. CDR1 and CDR2 from the germline V gene are SGHAT and FQDESV (reference sequence). Here the CDR3 DNA reads TGTGCCAGCAGCTTAGTCCCGGGATCTGGGGCCAACGTCCTGACTTTC. Encoded protein: CASSLVPGSGANVLTF.

The genes are TRBV5-8 and TRBJ2-7; D remains unclear. Per germline, CDR1 SGHTS and CDR2 YDEGEE. The CDR3 runs 14 residues. The V gene lost 0 bases and the J gene lost 0 bases, with 7 bases spanning the gap. The CDR3 loop is CASSLVLVSYEQYF. CDR3 nucleotide sequence: TGTGCCAGCAGCTTGGTGTTAGTCTCCTACGAGCAGTACTTC.

This clonotype was recorded at least ten times. The CDR3 protein is CASSQEGRVRETQYF. The CDR3, as DNA: TGCGCCAGCAGCCAAGAGGGGCGGGTACGCGAGACCCAGTACTTC. The J gene is TRBJ2-5, the V gene TRBV4-3; D is tentatively TRBD1 or TRBD2 (5 bases each). Trimming removed 0 bases from V and 5 bases from J, with 13 bases in between. Germline V gene lookup returns CDR1 LGHNA and CDR2 YSLEER. The CDR3 is 15 amino acids.

This clonotype was seen many times. The chain combines TRBV7-9 with TRBJ2-2, with TRBD1 identical over 9 bases. With V trimmed by 7 bases and J by 0 bases, 6 bases remained unmatched. The CDR3 is 16 amino acids. Per the germline V gene, CDR1 is SEHNR and CDR2 is FQNEAQ (reference sequence). The CDR3 protein is CASKVGTGSNTGELFF. For the CDR3, the DNA is TGTGCCAGCAAAGTGGGGACAGGGTCGAACACCGGGGAGCTGTTTTTT.